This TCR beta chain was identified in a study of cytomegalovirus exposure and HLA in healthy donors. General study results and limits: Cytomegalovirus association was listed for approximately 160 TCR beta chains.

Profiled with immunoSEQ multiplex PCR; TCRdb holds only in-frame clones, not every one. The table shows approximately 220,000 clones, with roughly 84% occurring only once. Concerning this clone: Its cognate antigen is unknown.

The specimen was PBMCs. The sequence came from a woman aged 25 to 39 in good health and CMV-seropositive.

In DNA form, the CDR3 reads TGTGCCAGCAGCGTTGGGACTCTCCCCCCCACAGATACGCAGTATTTT. This encodes CASSVGTLPPTDTQYF. This chain joins TRBV9 and TRBJ2-3, with D perhaps TRBD2 (6 bases). V gave up 2 bases and J gave up 2 bases, with 15 bases separating them. The germline V gene has CDR1 SGDLS and CDR2 YYNGEE. The CDR3 runs to 16 residues.